What follows is one TCR beta chain and its context. The CDR3 runs 15 residues. Germline CDR1 and CDR2: SGHTA and FQGNSA. Trimming took 8 bases from V and 4 from J, leaving 17 bases between them. There were no recent acute infections or vaccinations among the donors, who were healthy HIV-negative adults. This entry comes from a study of shared clonotypes between healthy human individuals. Overall study context: Sampling drew on donors who were a couple of women and a few men aged 18 to 49.

Measured with immunoSEQ multiplex PCR; TCRdb has only the in-frame clones, and not every one. Of 470,000 or so clones detected, approximately 82% appear once; the ten largest clones hold approximately 12%. The receptor was derived from a woman aged 40 to 50 in good health. Some clones in this sample may be carry-over from other donors' samples. The source material was PBMCs. The rearrangement joins TRBV7-2 to TRBJ1-4; a weak D match, TRBD1 (5 bases). CDR3 protein: CASGFRLGGNEKLFF. The CDR3 nucleotides are TGTGCCAGCGGTTTCCGGTTGGGGGGTAATGAAAAACTGTTTTTT.